The clone carrying this T cell receptor beta chain was counted many times. This sample is part of a study of response to subunit inactivated influenza vaccine. V dropped 0 bases and J dropped 9; count of bases not matched to a gene: 8. Germline CDR1 SGHRS, CDR2 YFSETQ. The CDR3 covers 15 residues. TCRdb re-derived calls from the RT-PCR reads in MiXCR, one entry per CDR3 protein. The sample carries 400,000 to 650,000 distinct CDR3 sequences, around 7.9% recorded once. The origin of this receptor is a man between 45 and 75 years old who received an inactivated influenza vaccine. The source was PBMCs from blood, collected around 25 months after vaccination. This chain uses TRBV5-1 with TRBJ2-1; 8 bases fit TRBD1. CDR3 amino acids: CASSLAGQVDSEQFF. The CDR3, as DNA: TGCGCCAGCAGCTTGGCGGGACAGGTAGATAGTGAGCAGTTCTTC.